These 23 T cell receptor beta chains were all obtained from the same sample, sequenced in a study of blood T cell repertoires in COVID-19. Using immunoSEQ multiplex PCR, the repertoire was profiled, and TCRdb retains in-frame clones only, with some absent. The sample has about 240,000 clones, 80% to 90% seen once; the top ten hold roughly 8%. What was sequenced was peripheral blood. Receptor source: a woman older than 75 with COVID-19, enrolled during active disease.

The chain links TRBV3-1 (or the pseudogene TRBV3-2) to TRBJ1-3, with D maybe TRBD1 (6 bases). From germline, CDR1 is LGHDT and CDR2 YNNKEL (reference sequence). The germline V and J ends were trimmed by 4 bases and 4 bases, with 11 bases remaining between them. CDR3 length equals 14 residues. CDR3 in DNA: TGTGCCAGCAGCCCACAACAGGGAGGAAACACCATATATTTT. It translates to CASSPQQGGNTIYF.

The chain combines TRBV30 with TRBJ1-2; no clear D gene. The length of the CDR3 is 10 residues. V lost 4 bases and J lost 8, with 8 bases in between. Germline V gives CDR1 GTSNPN, CDR2 SVGIG (reference sequence). The CDR3 is CAWKGRGYTF. CDR3 DNA: TGTGCCTGGAAAGGGAGGGGCTACACCTTC. Full variable domain (rest looked up from reference TRBV30 and TRBJ1-2): SQTIHQWPATLVQPVGSPLSLECTVEGTSNPNLYWYRQAAGRGLQLLFYSVGIGQISSEVPQNLSASRPQDRQFILSSKKLLLSDSGFYLCAWKGRGYTFGSGTRLTVV.

This clone appeared a single time. The V and J genes are TRBV18 and TRBJ2-7; 8 nucleotides line up with TRBD2. Germline V gives CDR1 KGHSH, CDR2 LQKENI. The CDR3 extends over 14 amino acids. V trimming: 4 bases; J trimming: 2 bases; junction bases outside the gene matches: 4. The CDR3, as DNA: TGTGCCAGCTCACTTCTTAGCGGGACCTACGAGCAGTACTTC. Protein: CASSLLSGTYEQYF.

The gene calls are TRBV7-9 and TRBJ1-1; D is possibly TRBD1 (6 bases). Deletions cut 5 bases from V and 7 bases from J, with 17 bases between. This CDR3 has 14 amino acids. Germline CDR1 is SEHNR and CDR2 is FQNEAQ (reference sequence). The CDR3 reads CASSRWGGEGEAFF. The CDR3 DNA is TGTGCCAGCAGCCGATGGGGGGGCGAAGGTGAAGCTTTCTTT.

The chain uses TRBV28 and TRBJ1-2; D unclear. The V and J ends lost 3 bases and 4 bases respectively, with 6 bases between them. This CDR3 is 12 amino acids long. Germline CDR1 is MDHEN and CDR2 is SYDVKM. CDR3 coding DNA: TGTGCCAGCAGTTTTCGGGGCTATGGCTACACCTTC. This gives the protein CASSFRGYGYTF.

V gene TRBV5-1 combines with J gene TRBJ1-2; 7 nucleotides agree with TRBD1. V was pared by 1 base and J by 4 bases, with 4 bases of the junction left unmatched. CDR1 SGHRS and CDR2 YFSETQ come from the germline V gene. The CDR3 runs to 14 residues. In nucleotides, the CDR3 is TGCGCCAGCAGCTTGAGCCCAGGGGGCTATGGCTACACCTTC. This codes for CASSLSPGGYGYTF.

J is TRBJ2-7 and V is TRBV28; possible D gene TRBD1, 6 bases. The CDR3 spans 13 residues. Trimming removed 5 bases at V and 5 bases at J, with 13 bases between. Germline V gives CDR1 MDHEN, CDR2 SYDVKM. CDR3: CASSPPRDNEQYF. DNA for the CDR3: TGTGCCAGCAGTCCCCCCCGGGACAACGAGCAGTACTTC.

This clone was counted once. This chain connects TRBV5-1 to TRBJ2-1; D is unclear. The CDR3 is 17 amino acids. The germline CDR1 and CDR2 sequences are SGHRS and YFSETQ. V was pared by 0 bases and J by 0 bases, with 13 bases between. The CDR3, as DNA: TGCGCCAGCAGCTTGGTCGTGTTATCGAGCTCCTACAATGAGCAGTTCTTC. This gives the protein CASSLVVLSSSYNEQFF.

The V and J genes are TRBV28 and TRBJ2-3; TRBD2 might be the D (6 bases). The germline gives CDR1 MDHEN, CDR2 SYDVKM. The CDR3 is 16 amino acids. Deletions cut 5 bases from V and 0 bases from J, with 15 bases between. The CDR3 is CASSLMAGLSTDTQYF. CDR3 nucleotide sequence: TGTGCCAGCAGTCTAATGGCGGGGCTAAGCACAGATACGCAGTATTTT. Full variable domain (remainder filled in from reference TRBV28 and TRBJ2-3): DVKVTQSSRYLVKRTGEKVFLECVQDMDHENMFWYRQDPGLGLRLIYFSYDVKMKEKGDIPEGYSVSREKKERFSLILESASTNQTSMYLCASSLMAGLSTDTQYFGPGTRLTVL.

The chain employs TRBV28 and TRBJ1-2; D may be TRBD1 (6 bases). Trimming pared 10 bases from V and 7 bases from J, leaving 10 bases between. CDR3 length: 10 amino acids. CDR1 and CDR2 (germline): MDHEN, SYDVKM. The CDR3 loop is CATGVGGYTF. DNA of the CDR3: TGTGCCACAGGGGTCGGTGGCTACACCTTC.

The V gene is TRBV6-6, the J gene TRBJ1-1; no firm D call. In germline, CDR1 is MNHNY, CDR2 SVGAGI (reference sequence). V lost 4 bases and J lost 0, with 15 bases in between. The CDR3 is made up of 16 amino acids. CDR3 bases: TGTGCCAGCAGTTTCCGTTCGGAGGGCTTGAACACTGAAGCTTTCTTT. Protein product: CASSFRSEGLNTEAFF.

The rearrangement links TRBV19 to TRBJ1-2; TRBD1 is a possible D gene (6 bases). V lost 5 bases to trimming and J lost 1 base, with 17 bases between them. Germline CDR1 reads LNHDA; CDR2 reads SQIVND (reference sequence). This CDR3 contains 16 residues. The CDR3 region is CASSPPGQLLNYGYTF. The CDR3 DNA reads as TGTGCCAGTAGTCCGCCCGGACAGCTGCTTAACTATGGCTACACCTTC.

The chain has TRBV11-3 and TRBJ2-5, with TRBD2 matching 8 bases. The trim removed 5 bases at V and 1 base at J, leaving 6 bases unmatched. The CDR3 covers 15 residues. CDR1 SGHNT and CDR2 YENEEA come from the germline V gene. The CDR3, as DNA: TGTGCCAGCAGCCTGGGACTAGGCGGCCAAGAGACCCAGTACTTC. Translating it yields CASSLGLGGQETQYF.

The CDR3 DNA sequence: TGTGCCAGCTCACCACGGGGGACTAGAGAAGAGACCCAGTACTTC. Translated: CASSPRGTREETQYF. The chain has TRBV18 and TRBJ2-5; TRBD2 matches 8 bases. The CDR3 sequence is 15 residues long. With V trimmed by 1 base and J by 3 bases, 4 bases remained unmatched. CDR1 is KGHSH and CDR2 is LQKENI in the germline V gene.

The chain links TRBV7-3 to TRBJ2-2; TRBD2 might be the D (6 bases). In germline, CDR1 is SGHTA, CDR2 FQGTGA. The CDR3 contains 13 residues. Trimming stripped 5 bases from V and 6 bases from J, with 10 bases between. The CDR3 sequence: CASSPTGAGELFF. The DNA for the CDR3 is TGTGCCAGCAGCCCTACGGGGGCCGGGGAGCTGTTTTTT.

In DNA form, the CDR3 reads TGCGCCAGCAGCCAAGGGGGGCAGGGCGGAAACACCATATATTTT. Encoded protein: CASSQGGQGGNTIYF. J is TRBJ1-3 and V is TRBV4-1, with D possibly TRBD1 on 6 matching bases. The V and J ends lost 1 base and 4 bases respectively, with 11 bases between them. This CDR3 region has 15 residues. Germline V CDR1 and CDR2: MGHRA, YSYEKL.

This clone was seen just once. J is TRBJ1-6 and V is TRBV30, with D unclear. V lost 0 bases to trimming and J lost 5 bases, with 14 bases between them. Looked up from germline, CDR1 is GTSNPN and CDR2 is SVGIG (reference sequence). The CDR3 totals 16 residues. Written as DNA, the CDR3 is TGTGCCTGGAGTGTGGGCCGCTCAAAGAATAATTCACCCCTCCACTTT. Its protein is CAWSVGRSKNNSPLHF.

J is TRBJ2-3 and V is TRBV5-8; 11 positions match TRBD2. Trimming took 4 bases from V and 7 from J; bases not matched to a gene: 5. Per the germline V gene, CDR1 is SGHTS and CDR2 is YDEGEE. The CDR3 length is 14 residues. CDR3 sequence reads: CASSPVAGGNTQYF. The CDR3 DNA sequence: TGTGCCAGCAGCCCCGTAGCGGGAGGGAATACGCAGTATTTT.

V usage is TRBV27 and J usage is TRBJ2-7, with TRBD1 as a possible D gene (6 bases). The CDR3 has 17 residues. Germline-derived CDR1 and CDR2 are MNHEY and SMNVEV (reference sequence). Trimming pared 8 bases from V and 3 bases from J, leaving 26 bases between. The CDR3, as DNA: TGTGCCAGCTTCGAACAGGGTGCCCAAGGAAACTACTACGAGCAGTACTTC. Its protein is CASFEQGAQGNYYEQYF.

The rearrangement joins TRBV5-5 to TRBJ2-7, with D perhaps TRBD1 (6 bases). Germline-derived CDR1 and CDR2 are SGHKS and YYEKEE (reference sequence). The CDR3 consists of 13 residues. The ends were cut back, 6 bases at V and 3 bases at J, with 13 bases in the middle. CDR3 in DNA: TGTGCCAGCACCGAACGACAGGACTACGAGCAGTACTTC. Residues: CASTERQDYEQYF.

This chain joins TRBV2 and TRBJ1-2; D not certain. The CDR3 runs to 12 residues. Trimming pared 3 bases from V and 4 bases from J, leaving 6 bases between. Germline CDR1 and CDR2: SNHLY and FYNNEI. In DNA, the CDR3 is TGTGCCAGCAGTGACCTTCCCTATGGCTACACCTTC. Protein: CASSDLPYGYTF.

This clone was recorded a few times. The same CDR3 also results from other DNA sequences found in this sample. This chain connects TRBV5-6 to TRBJ2-2; TRBD1 might be the D (6 bases). The CDR3 covers 14 residues. From germline, CDR1 is SGHDT and CDR2 YYEEEE. V lost 2 bases, J lost 4 bases, and 9 bases lay in between. As DNA, the CDR3 is TGTGCCAGCAGCTTAAGAGGGGGCACCGGGGAGCTGTTTTTT. It yields the protein CASSLRGGTGELFF.

In this sample, this clone turned up a few times. The chain employs TRBV9 and TRBJ1-6; 7 bases are shared with TRBD1. The CDR3 is made up of 13 amino acids. In germline, CDR1 is SGDLS, CDR2 YYNGEE. J was trimmed by 11 bases and V by 4 bases; bases with no gene match: 6. The chain's CDR3 is CASSRDSQAPLHF. The CDR3 DNA sequence: TGTGCCAGCAGCCGGGACAGCCAGGCACCCCTCCACTTT.